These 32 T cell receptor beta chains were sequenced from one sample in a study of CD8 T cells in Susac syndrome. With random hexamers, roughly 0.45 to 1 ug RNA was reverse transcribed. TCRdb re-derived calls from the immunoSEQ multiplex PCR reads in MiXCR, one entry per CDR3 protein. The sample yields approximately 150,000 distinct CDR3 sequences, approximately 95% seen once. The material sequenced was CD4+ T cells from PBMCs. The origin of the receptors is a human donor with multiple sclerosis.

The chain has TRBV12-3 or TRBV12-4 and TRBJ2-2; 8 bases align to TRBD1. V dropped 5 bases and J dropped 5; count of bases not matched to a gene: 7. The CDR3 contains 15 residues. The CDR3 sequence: CASSPRQGRTGELFF. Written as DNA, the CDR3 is TGTGCCAGCAGTCCCCGACAGGGGCGGACCGGGGAGCTGTTTTTT.

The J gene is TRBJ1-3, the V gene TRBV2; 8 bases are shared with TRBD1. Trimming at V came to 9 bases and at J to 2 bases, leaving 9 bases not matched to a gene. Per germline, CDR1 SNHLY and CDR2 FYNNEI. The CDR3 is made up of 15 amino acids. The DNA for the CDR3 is TGTGCCAGTAGCCGACAGGGGCTAACTGGAAACACCATATATTTT. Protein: CASSRQGLTGNTIYF.

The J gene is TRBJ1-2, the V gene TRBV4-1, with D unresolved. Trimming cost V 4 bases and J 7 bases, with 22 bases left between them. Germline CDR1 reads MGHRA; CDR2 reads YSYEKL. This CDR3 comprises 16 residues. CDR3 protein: CASSPDNFRTGGGYTF. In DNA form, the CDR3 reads TGCGCCAGCAGCCCCGATAACTTCCGGACTGGTGGTGGCTACACCTTC.

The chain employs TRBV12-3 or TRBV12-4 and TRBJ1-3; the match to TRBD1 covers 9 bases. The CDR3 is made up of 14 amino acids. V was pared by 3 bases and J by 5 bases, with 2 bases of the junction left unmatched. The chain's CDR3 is CASSFGTGRNTIYF. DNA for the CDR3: TGTGCCAGCAGTTTTGGGACAGGGCGAAACACCATATATTTT.

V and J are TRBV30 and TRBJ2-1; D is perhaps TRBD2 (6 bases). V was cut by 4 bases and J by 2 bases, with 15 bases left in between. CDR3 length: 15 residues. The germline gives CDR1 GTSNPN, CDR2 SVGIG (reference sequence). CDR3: CAWNSFGGAYNEQFF. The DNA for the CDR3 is TGTGCCTGGAACTCGTTCGGCGGGGCCTACAATGAGCAGTTCTTC.

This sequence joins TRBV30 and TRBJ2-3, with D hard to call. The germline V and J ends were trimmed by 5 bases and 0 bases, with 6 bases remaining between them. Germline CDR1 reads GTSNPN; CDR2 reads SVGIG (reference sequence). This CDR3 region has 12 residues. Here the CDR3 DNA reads TGTGCCTGGGCTTATAGCACAGATACGCAGTATTTT. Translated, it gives CAWAYSTDTQYF.

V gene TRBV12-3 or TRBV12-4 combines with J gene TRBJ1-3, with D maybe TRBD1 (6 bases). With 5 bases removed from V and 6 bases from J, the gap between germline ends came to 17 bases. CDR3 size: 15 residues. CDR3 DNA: TGTGCCAGCAGTCCTCAGGGGTCTATGGAAAACACCATATATTTT. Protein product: CASSPQGSMENTIYF.

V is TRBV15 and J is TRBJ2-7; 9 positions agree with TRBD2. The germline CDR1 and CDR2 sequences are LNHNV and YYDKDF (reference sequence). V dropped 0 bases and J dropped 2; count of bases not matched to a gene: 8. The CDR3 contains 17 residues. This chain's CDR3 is CATSRDGGTSTAYEQYF. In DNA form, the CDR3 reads TGTGCCACCAGCAGAGATGGTGGGACTAGCACCGCCTACGAGCAGTACTTC.

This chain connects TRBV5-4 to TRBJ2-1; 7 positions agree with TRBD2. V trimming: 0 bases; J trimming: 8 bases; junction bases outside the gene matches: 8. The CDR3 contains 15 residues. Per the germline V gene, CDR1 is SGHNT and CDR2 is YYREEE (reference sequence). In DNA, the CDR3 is TGTGCCAGCAGCTTGGCGGGGGGAGGGGTCGATGAGCAGTTCTTC. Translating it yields CASSLAGGGVDEQFF. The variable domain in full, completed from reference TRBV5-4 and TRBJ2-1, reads ETGVTQSPTHLIKTRGQQVTLRCSSQSGHNTVSWYQQALGQGPQFIFQYYREEENGRGNFPPRFSGLQFPNYSSELNVNALELDDSALYLCASSLAGGGVDEQFFGPGTRLTVL.

The CDR3, as DNA: TGTGCCAGCTCCGGGAATGAGCAGTTCTTC. Its protein is CASSGNEQFF. The J gene is TRBJ2-1, the V gene TRBV18; D is uncertain. V dropped 6 bases and J dropped 7 bases, with 4 bases sitting between them. The germline gives CDR1 KGHSH, CDR2 LQKENI. There are 10 residues in the CDR3.

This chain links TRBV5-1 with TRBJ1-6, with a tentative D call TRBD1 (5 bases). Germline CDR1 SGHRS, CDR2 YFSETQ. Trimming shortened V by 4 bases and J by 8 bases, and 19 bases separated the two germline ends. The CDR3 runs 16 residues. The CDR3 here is CASSAPSGTAYSPLHF. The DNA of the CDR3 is TGCGCCAGCAGCGCCCCCTCCGGGACGGCCTATTCACCCCTCCACTTT. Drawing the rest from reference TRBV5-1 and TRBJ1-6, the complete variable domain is KAGVTQTPRYLIKTRGQQVTLSCSPISGHRSVSWYQQTPGQGLQFLFEYFSETQRNKGNFPGRFSGRQFSNSRSEMNVSTLELGDSALYLCASSAPSGTAYSPLHFGNGTRLTVT.

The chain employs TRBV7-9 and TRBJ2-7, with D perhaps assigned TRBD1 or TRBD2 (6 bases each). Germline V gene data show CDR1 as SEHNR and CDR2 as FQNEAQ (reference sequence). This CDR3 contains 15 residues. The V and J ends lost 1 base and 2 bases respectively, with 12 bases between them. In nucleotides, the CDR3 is TGTGCCAGCAGCTTAGGCCGGGGGCAGACCTACGAGCAGTACTTC. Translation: CASSLGRGQTYEQYF.

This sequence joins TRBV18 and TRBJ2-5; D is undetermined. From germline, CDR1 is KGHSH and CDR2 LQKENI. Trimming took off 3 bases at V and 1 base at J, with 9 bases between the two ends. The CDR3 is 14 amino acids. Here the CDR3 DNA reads TGTGCCAGCTCACCGTCAGAGCCCCAAGAGACCCAGTACTTC. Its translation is CASSPSEPQETQYF.

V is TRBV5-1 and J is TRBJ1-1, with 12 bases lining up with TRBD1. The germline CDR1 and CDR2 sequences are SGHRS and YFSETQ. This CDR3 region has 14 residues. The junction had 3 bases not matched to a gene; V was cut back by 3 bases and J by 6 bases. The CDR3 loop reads CASSSGTGGSEAFF. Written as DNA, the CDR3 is TGCGCCAGCAGCTCCGGGACAGGGGGCTCTGAAGCTTTCTTT.

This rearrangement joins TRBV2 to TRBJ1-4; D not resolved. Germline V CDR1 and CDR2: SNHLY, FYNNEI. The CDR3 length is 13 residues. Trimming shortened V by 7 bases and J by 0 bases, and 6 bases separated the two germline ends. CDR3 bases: TGTGCCAGCACCCCAACAACTAATGAAAAACTGTTTTTT. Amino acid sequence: CASTPTTNEKLFF. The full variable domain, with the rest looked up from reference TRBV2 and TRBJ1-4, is EPEVTQTPSHQVTQMGQEVILRCVPISNHLYFYWYRQILGQKVEFLVSFYNNEISEKSEIFDDQFSVERPDGSNFTLKIRSTKLEDSAMYFCASTPTTNEKLFFGSGTQLSVL.

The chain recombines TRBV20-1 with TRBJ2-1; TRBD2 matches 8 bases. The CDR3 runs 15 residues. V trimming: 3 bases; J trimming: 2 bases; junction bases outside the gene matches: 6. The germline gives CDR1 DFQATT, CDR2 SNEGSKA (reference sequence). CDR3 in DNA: TGCAGTGCTAGGCCGATAGCGGGAACCTACAATGAGCAGTTCTTC. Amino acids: CSARPIAGTYNEQFF.

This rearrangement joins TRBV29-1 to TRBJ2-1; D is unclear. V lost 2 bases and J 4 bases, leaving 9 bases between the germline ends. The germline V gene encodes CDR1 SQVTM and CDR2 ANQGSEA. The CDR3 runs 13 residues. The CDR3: CSVETGRYNEQFF. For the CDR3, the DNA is TGCAGCGTTGAAACCGGACGGTACAATGAGCAGTTCTTC.

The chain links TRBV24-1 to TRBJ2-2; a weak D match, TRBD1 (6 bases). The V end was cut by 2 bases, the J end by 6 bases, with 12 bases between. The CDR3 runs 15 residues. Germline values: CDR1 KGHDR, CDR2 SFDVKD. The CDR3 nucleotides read TGTGCCACCAGTGATTCGGGCAGGGGCGCCGGGGAGCTGTTTTTT. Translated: CATSDSGRGAGELFF.

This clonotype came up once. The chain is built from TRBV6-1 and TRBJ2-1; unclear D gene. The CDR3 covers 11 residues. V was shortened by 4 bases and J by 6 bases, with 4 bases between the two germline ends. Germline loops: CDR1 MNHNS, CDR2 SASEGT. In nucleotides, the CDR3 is TGTGCCAGCAGTGGAAGCAATGAGCAGTTCTTC. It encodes CASSGSNEQFF.

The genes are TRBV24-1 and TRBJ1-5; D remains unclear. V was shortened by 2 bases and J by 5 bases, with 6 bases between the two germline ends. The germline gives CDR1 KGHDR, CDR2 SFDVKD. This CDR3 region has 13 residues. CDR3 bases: TGTGCCACCAGTGATTATAGGGATCAGCCCCAGCATTTT. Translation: CATSDYRDQPQHF.

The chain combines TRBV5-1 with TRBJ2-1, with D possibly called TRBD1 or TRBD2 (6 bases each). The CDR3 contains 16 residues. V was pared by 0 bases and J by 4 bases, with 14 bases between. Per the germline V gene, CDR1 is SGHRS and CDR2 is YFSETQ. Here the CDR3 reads CASSLAEGVGYNEQFF. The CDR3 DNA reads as TGCGCCAGCAGCTTGGCGGAGGGGGTCGGTTACAATGAGCAGTTCTTC.

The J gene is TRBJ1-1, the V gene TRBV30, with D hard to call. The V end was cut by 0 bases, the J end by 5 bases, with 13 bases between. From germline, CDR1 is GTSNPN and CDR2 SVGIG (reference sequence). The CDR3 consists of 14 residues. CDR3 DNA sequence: TGTGCCTGGAGTGTCGAGGCTATTGGGACTGAAGCTTTCTTT. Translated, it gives CAWSVEAIGTEAFF. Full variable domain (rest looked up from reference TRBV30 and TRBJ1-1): SQTIHQWPATLVQPVGSPLSLECTVEGTSNPNLYWYRQAAGRGLQLLFYSVGIGQISSEVPQNLSASRPQDRQFILSSKKLLLSDSGFYLCAWSVEAIGTEAFFGQGTRLTVV.

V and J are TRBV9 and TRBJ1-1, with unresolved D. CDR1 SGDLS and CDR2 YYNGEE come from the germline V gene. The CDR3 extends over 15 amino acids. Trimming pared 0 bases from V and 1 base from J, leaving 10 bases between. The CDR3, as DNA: TGTGCCAGCAGCGTAGGTCTCACAACGAACACTGAAGCTTTCTTT. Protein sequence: CASSVGLTTNTEAFF.

This CDR3 reads CASSHTGDTQYF. CDR3 nucleotide sequence: TGTGCCAGCAGCCATACAGGGGATACGCAGTATTTT. The V call is TRBV3-1, the J call TRBJ2-3, with D possibly being TRBD1 (6 bases). Trimming cost V 3 bases and J 6 bases, with 7 bases left between them. This CDR3 has 12 amino acids. CDR1 and CDR2 (germline): LGHDT, YNNKEL (reference sequence).

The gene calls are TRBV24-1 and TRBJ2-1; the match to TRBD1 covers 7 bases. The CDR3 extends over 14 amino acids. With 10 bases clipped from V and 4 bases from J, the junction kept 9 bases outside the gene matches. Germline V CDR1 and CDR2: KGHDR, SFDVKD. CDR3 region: CATSPRQGYNEQFF. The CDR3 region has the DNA TGTGCCACAAGCCCGAGACAGGGTTACAATGAGCAGTTCTTC.

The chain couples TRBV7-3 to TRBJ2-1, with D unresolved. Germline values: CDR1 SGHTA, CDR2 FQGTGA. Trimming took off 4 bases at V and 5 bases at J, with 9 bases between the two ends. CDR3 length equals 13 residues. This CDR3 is CASSSSPNNEQFF. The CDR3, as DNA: TGTGCCAGCAGCTCGAGCCCCAACAATGAGCAGTTCTTC. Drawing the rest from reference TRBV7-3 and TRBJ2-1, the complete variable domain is GAGVSQTPSNKVTEKGKYVELRCDPISGHTALYWYRQSLGQGPEFLIYFQGTGAADDSGLPNDRFFAVRPEGSVSTLKIQRTERGDSAVYLCASSSSPNNEQFFGPGTRLTVL.

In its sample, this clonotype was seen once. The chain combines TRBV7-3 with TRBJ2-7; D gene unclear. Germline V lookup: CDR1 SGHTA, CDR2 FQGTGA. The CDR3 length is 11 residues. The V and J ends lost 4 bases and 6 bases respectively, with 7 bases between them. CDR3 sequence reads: CASSYPGEQYF. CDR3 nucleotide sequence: TGTGCCAGCAGCTACCCGGGCGAGCAGTACTTC.

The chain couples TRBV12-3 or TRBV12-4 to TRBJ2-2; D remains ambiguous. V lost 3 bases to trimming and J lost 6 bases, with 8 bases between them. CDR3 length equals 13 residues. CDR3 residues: CASSFHQSGELFF. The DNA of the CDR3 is TGTGCCAGCAGTTTTCATCAGTCCGGGGAGCTGTTTTTT.

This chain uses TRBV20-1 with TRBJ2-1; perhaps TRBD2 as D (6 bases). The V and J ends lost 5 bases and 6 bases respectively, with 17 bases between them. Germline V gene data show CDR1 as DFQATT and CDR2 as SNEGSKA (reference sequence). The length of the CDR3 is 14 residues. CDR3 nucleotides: TGCAGTGCTTGGGACTCCTCAGGAGGCAATGAGCAGTTCTTC. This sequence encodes CSAWDSSGGNEQFF.

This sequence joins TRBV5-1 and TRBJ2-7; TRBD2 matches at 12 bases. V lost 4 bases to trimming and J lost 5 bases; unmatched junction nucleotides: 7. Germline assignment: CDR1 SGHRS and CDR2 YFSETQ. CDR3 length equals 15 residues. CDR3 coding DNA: TGCGCCAGCAGCACAGGACTAGCGGGAATCCACGAGCAGTACTTC. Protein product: CASSTGLAGIHEQYF.

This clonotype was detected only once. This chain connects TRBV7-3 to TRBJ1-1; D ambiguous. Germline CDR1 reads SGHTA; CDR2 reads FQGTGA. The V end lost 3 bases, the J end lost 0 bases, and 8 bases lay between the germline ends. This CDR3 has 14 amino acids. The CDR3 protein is CASSLTTMNTEAFF. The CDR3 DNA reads TGTGCCAGCAGCTTGACGACGATGAACACTGAAGCTTTCTTT.

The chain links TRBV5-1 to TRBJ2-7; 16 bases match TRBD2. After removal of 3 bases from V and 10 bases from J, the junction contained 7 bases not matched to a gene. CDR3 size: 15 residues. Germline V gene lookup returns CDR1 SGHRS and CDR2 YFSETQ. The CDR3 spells CASSSTGTSGRAQYF. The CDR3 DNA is TGCGCCAGCAGCTCTACCGGGACTAGCGGGAGGGCCCAGTACTTC.